A single sample is the source of the 17 T cell receptor beta chains below, sequenced in a study of a mutant IDH1 vaccine in newly diagnosed glioma. Sequencing used immunoSEQ multiplex PCR; TCRdb keeps in-frame clones, though not all of them. The table lists tens of thousands of clones, 65% to 80% of them singletons, with approximately 7.7% in the top ten. For these TCRs, the target antigens are not known. Time point reported: week 5, during vaccination. Each dose delivered 300 ug of mutant IDH1 20-mer peptide subcutaneously with imiquimod. The source was PBMCs, collected from a glioma patient whose treatment included an IDH1 peptide vaccine. The receptors stem from a man aged 40-55 years with glioma. Some clones in this sample may be carry-over from other donors' samples.

The chain uses TRBV5-5 and TRBJ1-5, with D uncertain. Germline V gives CDR1 SGHKS, CDR2 YYEKEE (reference sequence). This CDR3 comprises 14 residues. V was trimmed by 1 base and J by 4 bases, leaving 9 bases between them. The CDR3, as DNA: TGTGCCAGCAGCTTGAGTTCGGAGAATCAGCCCCAGCATTTT. Its protein product is CASSLSSENQPQHF. Variable domain in full (rest from reference TRBV5-5 and TRBJ1-5): DAGVTQSPTHLIKTRGQQVTLRCSPISGHKSVSWYQQVLGQGPQFIFQYYEKEERGRGNFPDRFSARQFPNYSSELNVNALLLGDSALYLCASSLSSENQPQHFGDGTRLSIL.

This clone was recorded a few times. The CDR3 is CSAYRGPEAFF. For the CDR3, the DNA is TGCAGTGCATACAGGGGGCCTGAAGCTTTCTTT. V usage is TRBV20-1 and J usage is TRBJ1-1, with 9 bases matching TRBD1. Germline CDR1 and CDR2: DFQATT and SNEGSKA (reference sequence). This CDR3 region has 11 residues. The junction had 2 bases not matched to a gene; V was cut back by 6 bases and J by 6 bases.

The rearrangement joins TRBV7-9 to TRBJ2-3; TRBD2 might be the D (7 bases). V lost 3 bases, J lost 11 bases, and 18 bases lay in between. The CDR3 totals 14 residues. Germline values: CDR1 SEHNR, CDR2 FQNEAQ (reference sequence). CDR3 bases: TGTGCCAGCAGCTTGGGCGGGGGCGAAAACAAGCAGTATTTT. Its translation: CASSLGGGENKQYF. Filled out from reference TRBV7-9 and TRBJ2-3, the complete variable domain reads DTGVSQNPRHKITKRGQNVTFRCDPISEHNRLYWYRQTLGQGPEFLTYFQNEAQLEKSRLLSDRFSAERPKGSFSTLEIQRTEQGDSAMYLCASSLGGGENKQYFGPGTRLTVL.

The chain joins TRBV29-1 to TRBJ1-1; D unclear. The CDR3 totals 13 residues. Germline CDR1 and CDR2: SQVTM and ANQGSEA. Trimming took 6 bases from V and 3 from J, leaving 14 bases between them. The CDR3 DNA reads as TGCAGCGTCGCCCCCGCCCAACACACTGAAGCTTTCTTT. Translation gives CSVAPAQHTEAFF.

The chain recombines TRBV5-4 with TRBJ1-2; TRBD1 is a possible D gene (5 bases). The germline V and J ends were trimmed by 1 base and 7 bases, with 8 bases remaining between them. Germline assignment: CDR1 SGHNT and CDR2 YYREEE (reference sequence). This CDR3 has 12 residues. CDR3 region: CASSLSGSGYTF. CDR3 DNA: TGTGCCAGCAGCTTGTCAGGGTCTGGCTACACCTTC. Full variable domain (remainder filled in from reference TRBV5-4 and TRBJ1-2): ETGVTQSPTHLIKTRGQQVTLRCSSQSGHNTVSWYQQALGQGPQFIFQYYREEENGRGNFPPRFSGLQFPNYSSELNVNALELDDSALYLCASSLSGSGYTFGSGTRLTVV.

This clone was detected once. The chain joins TRBV5-1 to TRBJ2-3; the D is unclear. V lost 0 bases and J lost 4, with 12 bases in between. Per the germline V gene, CDR1 is SGHRS and CDR2 is YFSETQ. This CDR3 comprises 15 residues. DNA for the CDR3: TGCGCCAGCAGCTTGGCCTTTGCGGTAGCAGATACGCAGTATTTT. Translating gives CASSLAFAVADTQYF.

The chain uses TRBV2 and TRBJ2-5; no definite D call. Per the germline V gene, CDR1 is SNHLY and CDR2 is FYNNEI. This CDR3 contains 11 residues. Trimming removed 4 bases at V and 5 bases at J, with 5 bases between. In DNA, the CDR3 is TGTGCCAGCAGTGCGGGCGAGACCCAGTACTTC. It specifies CASSAGETQYF.

The chain combines TRBV6-4 with TRBJ1-2, with D tentatively TRBD1 (5 bases). The germline gives CDR1 MRHNA, CDR2 SNTAGT. CDR3 size: 15 residues. Trimming stripped 0 bases from V and 6 bases from J, with 14 bases between. The CDR3 loop is CASSDSGTLWDGYTF. In DNA form, the CDR3 reads TGTGCCAGCAGTGACTCAGGGACCCTATGGGATGGCTACACCTTC.

The chain recombines TRBV4-2 with TRBJ1-3; D remains ambiguous. Germline values: CDR1 LGHNA, CDR2 YNFKEQ. Between the trimmed V and J ends, which lost 6 bases and 4 bases, there was a span of 16 bases. CDR3 size: 15 residues. DNA of the CDR3: TGTGCCAGCAGTCGTCTATCCACCGGGGGAAACACCATATATTTT. It encodes CASSRLSTGGNTIYF.

The genes are TRBV5-1 and TRBJ2-3; 8 bases map to TRBD2. CDR3 size: 15 residues. The trim removed 4 bases at V and 4 bases at J, leaving 8 bases unmatched. Germline values: CDR1 SGHRS, CDR2 YFSETQ. The DNA of the CDR3 is TGCGCCAGCAGCCCGGCAGCGGGGGCGGCAGATACGCAGTATTTT. Amino acids: CASSPAAGAADTQYF.

This clone was counted a single time. The chain couples TRBV27 to TRBJ2-2; 7 bases fit TRBD1. This CDR3 spans 14 amino acids. CDR1 and CDR2 from the germline V gene are MNHEY and SMNVEV (reference sequence). V dropped 5 bases and J dropped 6; count of bases not matched to a gene: 6. The CDR3 region has the DNA TGTGCCAGCAGTAGATACAGGGGATCCGGGGAGCTGTTTTTT. Protein product: CASSRYRGSGELFF.

The chain couples TRBV7-2 to TRBJ1-1, with D unclear. CDR3 length: 14 residues. Deletions cut 1 base from V and 4 bases from J, with 10 bases between. From germline, CDR1 is SGHTA and CDR2 FQGNSA. CDR3 coding DNA: TGTGCCAGCAGCTTAGGGGCGGGAGGCACTGAAGCTTTCTTT. Its translation is CASSLGAGGTEAFF.

CDR3 sequence (DNA): TGTGCCAGCAGTTTGGTCTTTTCCAGAGATAACTATGGCTACACCTTC. This translates into CASSLVFSRDNYGYTF. This chain links TRBV28 with TRBJ1-2; D is undetermined. V was clipped by 3 bases and J by 1 base, with 15 bases between them. The germline V gene has CDR1 MDHEN and CDR2 SYDVKM. This CDR3 has 16 residues.

This clone was observed a single time. The V call is TRBV18, the J call TRBJ2-7; the D is unclear. CDR3 size: 16 residues. Germline-derived CDR1 and CDR2 are KGHSH and LQKENI. V was pared by 3 bases and J by 4 bases, with 19 bases between. CDR3 nucleotides: TGTGCCAGCTCACCTCTCGGGCGGCAGGTCCAATACGAGCAGTACTTC. Amino acids: CASSPLGRQVQYEQYF.

The V gene is TRBV5-1, the J gene TRBJ2-7; D unresolved. This CDR3 contains 14 residues. Germline lookup yields CDR1 SGHRS and CDR2 YFSETQ. Trimming shortened V by 5 bases and J by 4 bases, and 16 bases separated the two germline ends. The CDR3 is CASRVTASWYEQYF. In DNA, the CDR3 is TGCGCCAGCAGAGTCACAGCCTCATGGTACGAGCAGTACTTC.

V and J are TRBV5-1 and TRBJ2-2; TRBD1 matches at 7 bases. CDR3 length: 15 residues. The germline CDR1 and CDR2 sequences are SGHRS and YFSETQ. The V segment lost 4 bases and the J segment 3 bases; nucleotides outside the gene matches: 6. The DNA of the CDR3 is TGCGCCAGCAGCCCCAAGGGACAGTACACCGGGGAGCTGTTTTTT. Translation: CASSPKGQYTGELFF.

V gene TRBV7-2 combines with J gene TRBJ2-1; 9 nucleotides match TRBD2. From germline, CDR1 is SGHTA and CDR2 FQGNSA. The trim removed 5 bases at V and 9 bases at J, leaving 5 bases unmatched. This CDR3 has 13 residues. CDR3 nucleotides: TGTGCCAGCAGCGTTAGCGGGGGCCCTGAGCAGTTCTTC. The encoded protein is CASSVSGGPEQFF.